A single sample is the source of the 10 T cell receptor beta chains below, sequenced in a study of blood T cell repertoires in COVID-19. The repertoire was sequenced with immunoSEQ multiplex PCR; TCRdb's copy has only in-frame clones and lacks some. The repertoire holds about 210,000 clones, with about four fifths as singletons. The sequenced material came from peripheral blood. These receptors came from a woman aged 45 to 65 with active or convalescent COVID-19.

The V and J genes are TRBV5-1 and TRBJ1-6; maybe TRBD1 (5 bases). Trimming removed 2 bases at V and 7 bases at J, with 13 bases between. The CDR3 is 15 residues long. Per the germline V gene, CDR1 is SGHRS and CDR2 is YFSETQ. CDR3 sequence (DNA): TGCGCCAGCAGCTTTTGGCAGGGCATCAATTCACCCCTCCACTTT. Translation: CASSFWQGINSPLHF.

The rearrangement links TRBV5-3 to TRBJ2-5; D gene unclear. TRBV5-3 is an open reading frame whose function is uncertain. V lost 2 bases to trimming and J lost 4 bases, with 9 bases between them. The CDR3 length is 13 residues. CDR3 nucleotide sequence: TGTGCCAGAAGCTTCCGGTGGGCAGAGACCCAGTACTTC. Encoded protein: CARSFRWAETQYF.

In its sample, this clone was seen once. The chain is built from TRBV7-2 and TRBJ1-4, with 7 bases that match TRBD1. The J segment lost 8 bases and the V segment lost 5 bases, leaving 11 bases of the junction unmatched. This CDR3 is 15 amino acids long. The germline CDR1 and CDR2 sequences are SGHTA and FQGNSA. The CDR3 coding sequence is TGTGCCAGCAGCCCCTCGACAGGGAGGAAAGAAAAACTGTTTTTT. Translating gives CASSPSTGRKEKLFF.

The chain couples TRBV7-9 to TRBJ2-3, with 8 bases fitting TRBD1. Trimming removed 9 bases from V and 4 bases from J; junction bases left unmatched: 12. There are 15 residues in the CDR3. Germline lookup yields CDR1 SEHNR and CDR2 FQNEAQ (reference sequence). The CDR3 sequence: CASATGQGSADTQYF. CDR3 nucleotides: TGTGCCAGTGCAACCGGACAGGGATCGGCAGATACGCAGTATTTT.

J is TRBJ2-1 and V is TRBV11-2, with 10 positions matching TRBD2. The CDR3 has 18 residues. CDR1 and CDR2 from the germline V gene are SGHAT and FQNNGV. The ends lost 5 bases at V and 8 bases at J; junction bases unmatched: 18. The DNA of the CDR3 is TGTGCCAGCAGCCCCCGAGCTTTGGGCAGCGGGAGGGCCGATGAGCAGTTCTTC. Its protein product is CASSPRALGSGRADEQFF.

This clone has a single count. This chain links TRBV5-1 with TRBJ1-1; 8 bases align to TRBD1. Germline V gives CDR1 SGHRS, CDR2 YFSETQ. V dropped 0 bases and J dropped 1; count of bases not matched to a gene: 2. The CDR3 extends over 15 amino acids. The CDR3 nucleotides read TGCGCCAGCAGCTTGGCCGGGACAGGGAACACTGAAGCTTTCTTT. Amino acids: CASSLAGTGNTEAFF.

Here the CDR3 DNA reads TGTGCCAGCAGCCGGGAGCAGGATTTGAACACTGAAGCTTTCTTT. It is translated as CASSREQDLNTEAFF. The V gene is TRBV7-9, the J gene TRBJ1-1; D gene unclear. In germline, CDR1 is SEHNR, CDR2 FQNEAQ (reference sequence). The CDR3 is 15 residues long. Trimming removed 5 bases at V and 0 bases at J, with 13 bases between. The full variable domain, rest sourced from reference TRBV7-9 and TRBJ1-1, is DTGVSQNPRHKITKRGQNVTFRCDPISEHNRLYWYRQTLGQGPEFLTYFQNEAQLEKSRLLSDRFSAERPKGSFSTLEIQRTEQGDSAMYLCASSREQDLNTEAFFGQGTRLTVV.

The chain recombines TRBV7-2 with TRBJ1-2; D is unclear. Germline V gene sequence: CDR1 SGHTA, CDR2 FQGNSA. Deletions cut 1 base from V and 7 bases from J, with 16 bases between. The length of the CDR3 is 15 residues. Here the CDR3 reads CASSLDAAATGGYTF. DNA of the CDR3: TGTGCCAGCAGCTTAGACGCAGCGGCCACGGGTGGCTACACCTTC.

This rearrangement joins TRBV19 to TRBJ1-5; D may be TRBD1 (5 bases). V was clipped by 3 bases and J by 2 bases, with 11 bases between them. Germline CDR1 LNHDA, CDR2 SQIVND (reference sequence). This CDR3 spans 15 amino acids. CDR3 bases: TGTGCCAGTAGTATCGGGGGTACTGGCAATCAGCCCCAGCATTTT. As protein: CASSIGGTGNQPQHF.

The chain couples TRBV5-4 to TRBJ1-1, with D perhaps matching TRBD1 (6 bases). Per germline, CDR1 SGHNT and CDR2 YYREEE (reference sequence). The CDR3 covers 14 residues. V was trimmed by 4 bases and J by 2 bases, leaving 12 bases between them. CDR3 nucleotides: TGTGCCAGCAGCCGCCAGGGGAGCAACACTGAAGCTTTCTTT. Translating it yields CASSRQGSNTEAFF.